These 15 T cell receptor beta chains were all obtained from the same sample, sequenced in a study of T-cell reconstitution after alpha-beta-depleted transplantation in children. Unique molecular identifiers were used to barcode this TCRbeta library. TCRdb reanalysed the PCR reads using MiXCR and keeps one entry per CDR3 protein. The sample holds some 150,000 distinct CDR3 sequences, 8.8% seen once. The sample in question was PBMCs, mostly from graft donor cells, obtained 180 days after TCRalphabeta/CD19-depleted stem cell transplant. The receptors originated from a female patient between 2 and 15 years old who had a stem cell transplant for congenital amegakaryocytic thrombocytopenia, so the T cells may come from the graft donor.

This clonotype was detected a few times. It may be a read error: a sequence one base away is much more abundant. The missing conserved phenylalanine or tryptophan at the end of this CDR3 makes a read error likely. J is TRBJ2-7 and V is TRBV7-2; 10 bases align to TRBD2. CDR1 is SGHTA, CDR2 FQGNSA, per germline. CDR3 length: 16 residues. Germline trimming cut 6 bases from V and 3 bases from J; bases unmatched to any gene: 11. Here the CDR3 reads CASSRAGGPSGYEQYL. The CDR3 DNA sequence: TGTGCCAGCAGTCGAGCGGGGGGGCCTTCGGGCTACGAGCAGTACCTC.

Many counts were recorded for this clonotype. The CDR3 sequence: CASSLAGSTDTQYF. DNA of the CDR3: TGTGCCAGCAGCTTAGCGGGGAGCACAGATACGCAGTATTTT. V usage is TRBV7-2 and J usage is TRBJ2-3, with D uncertain. This CDR3 is 14 amino acids long. Germline V CDR1 and CDR2: SGHTA, FQGNSA. The V end lost 0 bases, the J end lost 0 bases, and 4 bases lay between the germline ends.

In its sample, this clonotype was seen many times. This sequence joins TRBV12-3 or TRBV12-4 and TRBJ2-2; D remains unclear. CDR3 length: 13 residues. Between the trimmed V and J ends, which lost 8 bases and 1 base, there was a span of 8 bases. The CDR3 protein is CASSDGNTGELFF. The CDR3 nucleotides read TGTGCCAGCTCAGACGGGAACACCGGGGAGCTGTTTTTT.

This clonotype was detected many times. This chain uses TRBV7-2 with TRBJ1-2; weak D call: TRBD1 (6 bases). The CDR3 is made up of 15 amino acids. The germline V gene has CDR1 SGHTA and CDR2 FQGNSA. Between the trimmed V and J ends, which lost 0 bases and 8 bases, there was a span of 16 bases. The CDR3 nucleotides read TGTGCCAGCAGCTTAGCCGGGACACAGCCCCGAGGCTACACCTTC. This encodes CASSLAGTQPRGYTF.

J is TRBJ2-4 and V is TRBV3-1; 10 bases agree with TRBD1. Germline CDR1 is LGHDT and CDR2 is YNNKEL (reference sequence). Germline trimming cut 4 bases from V and 8 bases from J; bases unmatched to any gene: 8. The CDR3 has 15 residues. CDR3 in amino acids: CASSPRDRGSDIQYF. The DNA of the CDR3 is TGTGCCAGCAGCCCCCGGGACAGGGGATCGGACATTCAGTACTTC.

Only a few counts were recorded for this clonotype. The genes are TRBV27 and TRBJ1-6; 10 bases fit TRBD1. Germline V gene lookup returns CDR1 MNHEY and CDR2 SMNVEV (reference sequence). The CDR3 consists of 15 residues. The V and J ends lost 6 bases and 8 bases, in that order; junction bases with no gene match: 7. The CDR3 DNA follows: TGTGCCAGCAGGTCTCCGGGACAGGGGTATTCACCCCTCCACTTT. Translating gives CASRSPGQGYSPLHF.

Ten or more counts support this clonotype. The gene calls are TRBV5-1 and TRBJ2-7; D call uncertain. The CDR3 spans 13 residues. Germline assignment: CDR1 SGHRS and CDR2 YFSETQ. V lost 1 base and J 6 bases, leaving 11 bases between the germline ends. The chain's CDR3 is CASSLKDAFEQYF. CDR3 DNA sequence: TGCGCCAGCAGCTTGAAGGACGCGTTCGAGCAGTACTTC.

The V call is TRBV7-2, the J call TRBJ2-2, with D perhaps TRBD2 (6 bases). Germline assignment: CDR1 SGHTA and CDR2 FQGNSA. The ends were cut back, 5 bases at V and 9 bases at J, with 16 bases in the middle. This CDR3 has 14 amino acids. The CDR3: CASSSGSGSWELFF. CDR3 nucleotides: TGTGCCAGCAGCAGCGGAAGCGGGTCCTGGGAGCTGTTTTTT.

At least ten counts were recorded for this clonotype. The rearrangement uses TRBV5-1 and TRBJ2-5; TRBD2 aligns across 11 bases. J gave up 5 bases and V 0 bases, and 9 bases lay outside the gene matches. Germline assignment: CDR1 SGHRS and CDR2 YFSETQ. CDR3 length: 17 amino acids. The CDR3 sequence is CASSLADLAGGAETQYF. CDR3 nucleotides: TGCGCCAGCAGCTTGGCCGACCTAGCGGGAGGAGCGGAGACCCAGTACTTC.

There are many counts of this clonotype. The V call is TRBV10-3, the J call TRBJ2-7, with a tentative D call TRBD1 (6 bases). V shed 3 bases and J shed 0 bases, with 12 bases lying between them. Germline assignment: CDR1 ENHRY and CDR2 SYGVKD. This CDR3 is built from 15 residues. CDR3 sequence (DNA): TGTGCCATCAGTGACGGGACACCGTTCTCCTACGAGCAGTACTTC. It translates to CAISDGTPFSYEQYF.

This clonotype appeared many times. The chain recombines TRBV5-1 with TRBJ1-4; D may be TRBD1 (6 bases). This CDR3 region has 15 residues. Per germline, CDR1 SGHRS and CDR2 YFSETQ. Trimming stripped 1 base from V and 8 bases from J, with 15 bases between. CDR3 coding DNA: TGCGCCAGCAGCTTGCGGTCGGGGGGCCAAGAAAAACTGTTTTTT. Its translation: CASSLRSGGQEKLFF.

This clonotype was observed at least ten times. The genes are TRBV11-2 and TRBJ2-1; TRBD2 aligns across 10 bases. V lost 0 bases and J lost 13; bases outside the gene matches: 6. Germline assignment: CDR1 SGHAT and CDR2 FQNNGV. This CDR3 contains 14 residues. CDR3 sequence (DNA): TGTGCCAGCAGCTTAGAAGCAGCGGGGGGGCCCCAGTTCTTC. It encodes CASSLEAAGGPQFF.

This clonotype was observed at least ten times. The chain couples TRBV20-1 to TRBJ2-7, with 7 nucleotides matching TRBD1. Germline V gene lookup returns CDR1 DFQATT and CDR2 SNEGSKA (reference sequence). CDR3 size: 12 residues. V shed 4 bases, J shed 4 bases, and the junction held 4 bases outside the gene matches. CDR3: CSAKQGPYEQYF. The CDR3 bases are TGCAGTGCTAAACAGGGGCCGTACGAGCAGTACTTC.

This clonotype was observed many times. The chain recombines TRBV5-6 with TRBJ2-3, with TRBD1 as a possible D gene (5 bases). The CDR3 is made up of 11 amino acids. Germline CDR1 is SGHDT and CDR2 is YYEEEE. V was clipped by 4 bases and J by 5 bases, with 5 bases between them. The CDR3 coding sequence is TGTGCCAGCAGCAGGGGAGATACGCAGTATTTT. Translation gives CASSRGDTQYF.

This clonotype was recorded at least ten times. The V and J genes are TRBV20-1 and TRBJ1-1; D ambiguous. CDR3 size: 11 residues. Looked up from germline, CDR1 is DFQATT and CDR2 is SNEGSKA (reference sequence). Trimming took 6 bases from V and 9 from J, leaving 14 bases between them. CDR3 amino acids: CSAYEAEKAFF. The CDR3 coding sequence is TGCAGTGCCTATGAGGCAGAGAAAGCTTTCTTT.